The entry below describes one TCR beta chain. Its specificity is not known. The observed sequence ends 3 residues before the CDR3 terminus, with the missing tail filled in from the germline J gene. This specimen belongs to a study of Tregs in tolerant kidney transplant recipients. Turning to the study itself: Mixed chimerism was transient after nonmyeloablative marrow transplants from related graft donors. General study findings and limits: Findings come from small patient numbers and require larger validation. Some patients' samples used different primers over time, so nucleotide sequences weren't comparable.

Per germline, CDR1 DFQATT and CDR2 SNEGSKA (reference sequence). Trimming at V came to 3 bases and at J to 2 bases, leaving 3 bases not matched to a gene. This CDR3 is built from 16 residues. The table came from immunoSEQ multiplex PCR; TCRdb's copy has only in-frame clones and leaves some out. The sample table sets out around 48,000 clones. Unstimulated Tregs (CD4+CD25+CD127-) and CD4+CD25- non-Tregs were sorted from PBMCs. The J gene is TRBJ2-1, the V gene TRBV20-1; 14 nucleotides match TRBD2. The sample consisted of CD4+ T cells from blood, taken before the transplant. The receptor was derived from a human donor who received a combined kidney and bone marrow transplant. The CDR3 sequence: CSARGTSGSPYNEQFF. The DNA read from the CDR3 is TGCAGTGCTAGGGGGACTAGCGGGAGCCCCTACAATGAG.